This TCR beta chain is from a study of CD8 T cells in ankylosing spondylitis. Findings and limits, study-wide: In synovial fluid and blood from reactive arthritis, some motif variants were previously reported.

V shed 3 bases and J shed 8 bases, with 13 bases lying between them. Germline-derived CDR1 and CDR2 are MGHDK and SYGVNS. The CDR3 spans 13 residues. TCRdb redid the calling of the 5' RACE reads with MiXCR, one entry per CDR3 protein. This sample has 130,000 to 150,000 distinct CDR3 sequences, with roughly 8.8% found just once. This clonotype was counted many times. As yet, its antigen is unknown. The material sequenced was synovial fluid, either unsorted or a sorted T cell fraction (not recorded which). The clonotype originates from a male donor with ankylosing spondylitis. This rearrangement joins TRBV25-1 to TRBJ1-2; D remains unclear. Here the CDR3 DNA reads TGTGCCAGCAGTGAGACACTCGGCGGGGGCTACACCTTC. This codes for CASSETLGGGYTF.